The 20 T cell receptor beta chains given below trace back to one sample, sequenced in a study of blood T cell repertoires in COVID-19. Assay: immunoSEQ multiplex PCR; the TCRdb copy retains only in-frame clones and omits some. Found here are 75,000 to 90,000 clones, 85% of them singletons; the top ten hold roughly 18%. Sequences were obtained from peripheral blood. These receptor sequences come from a man aged 80 or over with active or convalescent COVID-19.

The V gene is TRBV5-1, the J gene TRBJ2-1; 11 positions match TRBD2. V lost 1 base, J lost 1 base, and 4 bases stayed unmatched. The length of the CDR3 is 17 residues. Germline CDR1 is SGHRS and CDR2 is YFSETQ. This CDR3 reads CASSLSASGGSYNEQFF. Here the CDR3 DNA reads TGCGCCAGCAGCTTGTCGGCTAGCGGGGGGTCCTACAATGAGCAGTTCTTC. The full variable domain, completed using reference TRBV5-1 and TRBJ2-1, is KAGVTQTPRYLIKTRGQQVTLSCSPISGHRSVSWYQQTPGQGLQFLFEYFSETQRNKGNFPGRFSGRQFSNSRSEMNVSTLELGDSALYLCASSLSASGGSYNEQFFGPGTRLTVL.

This rearrangement joins TRBV30 to TRBJ2-3; 14 bases fit TRBD2. CDR1 and CDR2 (germline): GTSNPN, SVGIG (reference sequence). The V and J ends lost 8 bases and 1 base, in that order; junction bases with no gene match: 8. There are 16 residues in the CDR3. The CDR3 region is CAGDRGLAGGTDTQYF. CDR3 bases: TGTGCCGGGGACAGGGGACTAGCGGGGGGCACAGATACGCAGTATTTT.

CDR3 in amino acids: CASSSGTPQETQYF. CDR3 nucleotides: TGCGCCAGCAGCTCGGGGACACCCCAAGAGACCCAGTACTTC. V gene TRBV5-1 combines with J gene TRBJ2-5, with D tentatively TRBD1 (6 bases). Germline loops: CDR1 SGHRS, CDR2 YFSETQ. CDR3 length equals 14 residues. V lost 3 bases to trimming and J lost 1 base, with 10 bases between them.

The gene calls are TRBV28 and TRBJ1-1; maybe TRBD1 (5 bases). The CDR3 has 13 residues. Germline V gives CDR1 MDHEN, CDR2 SYDVKM. Trimming took off 5 bases at V and 1 base at J, with 8 bases between the two ends. The CDR3 DNA reads TGTGCCAGCAGTGAACAGGAGAACACTGAAGCTTTCTTT. Translating gives CASSEQENTEAFF.

V is TRBV28 and J is TRBJ1-3; D uncertain. Germline loops: CDR1 MDHEN, CDR2 SYDVKM. The CDR3 has 12 residues. V was clipped by 5 bases and J by 6 bases, with 8 bases between them. The CDR3 reads CASSLPQNTIYF. Here the CDR3 DNA reads TGTGCCAGCAGTCTACCCCAAAACACCATATATTTT.

This chain joins TRBV3-1 (or the pseudogene TRBV3-2) and TRBJ2-1, with 10 bases fitting TRBD1. The CDR3 runs to 14 residues. Per the germline V gene, CDR1 is LGHDT and CDR2 is YNNKEL (reference sequence). Losses at the gene ends were 4 bases for V and 9 bases for J; bases not matched to a gene: 6. This chain's CDR3 is CASSLRQGAGEQFF. The CDR3 region has the DNA TGTGCCAGCAGCCTCAGACAGGGGGCCGGTGAGCAGTTCTTC.

The chain has TRBV28 and TRBJ1-2; 7 bases align to TRBD1. Germline V lookup: CDR1 MDHEN, CDR2 SYDVKM. The CDR3 loop spans 13 amino acids. The V gene end was trimmed by 6 bases and the J gene end by 4 bases; junction bases not matched to a gene: 5. The CDR3 spells CASSLTGSYGYTF. CDR3 nucleotide sequence: TGTGCCAGCAGCCTGACAGGGAGCTATGGCTACACCTTC.

This chain connects TRBV19 to TRBJ1-5; D possibly corresponds to TRBD1 (5 bases). This CDR3 is built from 16 residues. Trimming removed 8 bases at V and 4 bases at J, with 21 bases between. Germline-derived CDR1 and CDR2 are LNHDA and SQIVND (reference sequence). The CDR3 sequence is CASQGQGARANQPQHF. The CDR3 nucleotides read TGTGCCAGTCAGGGTCAAGGGGCCCGAGCTAATCAGCCCCAGCATTTT.

The chain employs TRBV6-6 and TRBJ2-2, with D tentatively TRBD1 (5 bases). The V end lost 4 bases, the J end lost 6 bases, and 12 bases lay between the germline ends. The germline CDR1 and CDR2 sequences are MNHNY and SVGAGI (reference sequence). This CDR3 spans 14 amino acids. CDR3 in DNA: TGTGCCAGCAGTTCCCAACAGGTCTCCGGGGAGCTGTTTTTT. Protein: CASSSQQVSGELFF.

This clone was detected a few times. The CDR3 here is CASFRDPQDTEAFF. In DNA form, the CDR3 reads TGTGCCAGCTTCCGAGACCCCCAGGACACTGAAGCTTTCTTT. The chain uses TRBV5-4 and TRBJ1-1; D is undetermined. The germline V and J ends were trimmed by 7 bases and 3 bases, with 16 bases remaining between them. Looked up from germline, CDR1 is SGHNT and CDR2 is YYREEE (reference sequence). The CDR3 totals 14 residues.

The genes are TRBV11-2 and TRBJ2-1, with 12 bases lining up with TRBD2. J lost 4 bases, V lost 5 bases, and 3 bases had no gene match. CDR1 and CDR2 (germline): SGHAT, FQNNGV. The CDR3 sequence is 15 residues long. The CDR3 DNA reads TGTGCCAGCAGCCCGGGACTAGCGGGTTACAATGAGCAGTTCTTC. This encodes CASSPGLAGYNEQFF.

The chain has TRBV9 and TRBJ2-3; D is unclear. This CDR3 region has 12 residues. The germline V gene has CDR1 SGDLS and CDR2 YYNGEE. V lost 4 bases and J lost 5, with 8 bases in between. This CDR3 is CASSRDLDTQYF. The CDR3 DNA sequence: TGTGCCAGCAGCCGAGATTTAGATACGCAGTATTTT.

The DNA of the CDR3 is TGTGCCAGCAGCGTAGAGGGGGTCCCCTATGGTTCACCCCTCCACTTT. The encoded protein is CASSVEGVPYGSPLHF. The chain carries TRBV9 and TRBJ1-6, with D maybe TRBD1 (6 bases). This CDR3 is built from 16 residues. V lost 0 bases and J lost 9, with 16 bases in between. Germline CDR1 is SGDLS and CDR2 is YYNGEE.

The rearrangement joins TRBV19 to TRBJ1-5; D is perhaps TRBD1 (5 bases). Germline V gene lookup returns CDR1 LNHDA and CDR2 SQIVND (reference sequence). This CDR3 is built from 13 residues. Trimming pared 5 bases from V and 6 bases from J, leaving 11 bases between. CDR3 amino acids: CASSPPGGQPQHF. Written as DNA, the CDR3 is TGTGCCAGTAGTCCCCCCGGGGGTCAGCCCCAGCATTTT.

This chain uses TRBV10-3 with TRBJ2-2; 8 bases are shared with TRBD1. V trimming: 3 bases; J trimming: 6 bases; junction bases outside the gene matches: 3. The CDR3 extends over 14 amino acids. Germline CDR1 ENHRY, CDR2 SYGVKD. The CDR3 reads CAISDQQGAGELFF. The CDR3 region has the DNA TGTGCCATCAGTGATCAACAGGGGGCCGGGGAGCTGTTTTTT.

This chain uses TRBV29-1 with TRBJ2-5; D may be TRBD1 (5 bases). The germline V gene encodes CDR1 SQVTM and CDR2 ANQGSEA. The CDR3 covers 12 residues. V lost 4 bases and J 4 bases, leaving 10 bases between the germline ends. The CDR3, as DNA: TGCAGCGTTGGGATAAGGGGAGAGACCCAGTACTTC. It encodes CSVGIRGETQYF.

V gene TRBV18 combines with J gene TRBJ2-5, with a tentative D call TRBD1 (6 bases). The CDR3 contains 13 residues. Germline V gene sequence: CDR1 KGHSH, CDR2 LQKENI. V shed 4 bases and J shed 2 bases, with 8 bases lying between them. In nucleotides, the CDR3 is TGTGCCAGCTCACTTGGACAGCAAGAGACCCAGTACTTC. Amino acids: CASSLGQQETQYF.

The V call is TRBV2, the J call TRBJ1-1, with D possibly being TRBD1 (6 bases). CDR3 length: 13 amino acids. V shed 8 bases and J shed 1 base, with 11 bases lying between them. Germline V gives CDR1 SNHLY, CDR2 FYNNEI. The CDR3 nucleotides read TGTGCCAGCGGCGGACAGACGAACACTGAAGCTTTCTTT. Its protein product is CASGGQTNTEAFF.

This clone was observed a handful of times. The chain carries TRBV6-5 and TRBJ1-5; 10 nucleotides line up with TRBD1. The junction had 6 bases not matched to a gene; V was cut back by 6 bases and J by 4 bases. CDR3 size: 15 residues. Germline V gene sequence: CDR1 MNHEY, CDR2 SVGAGI. CDR3 sequence reads: CASSGTGAGNQPQHF. The CDR3 DNA sequence: TGTGCCAGCAGCGGGACAGGGGCTGGTAATCAGCCCCAGCATTTT.

In the case of this clone: Other DNA sequences in this sample translate to the same CDR3. The V and J genes are TRBV12-5 and TRBJ2-6; 9 bases fit TRBD1. CDR3 size: 15 residues. V was pared by 6 bases and J by 4 bases, with 4 bases of the junction left unmatched. CDR1 and CDR2 (germline): LGHNT, FRNRAP. The CDR3 DNA reads as TGTGCTAGTGGGACAGGGGGAGGGGGGGCCAACGTCCTGACTTTC. Its translation: CASGTGGGGANVLTF.